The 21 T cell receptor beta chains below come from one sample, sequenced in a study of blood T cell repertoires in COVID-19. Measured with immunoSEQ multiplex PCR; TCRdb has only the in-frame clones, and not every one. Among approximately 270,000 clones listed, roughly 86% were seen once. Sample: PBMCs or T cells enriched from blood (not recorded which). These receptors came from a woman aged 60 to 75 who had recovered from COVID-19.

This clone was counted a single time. The CDR3: CASSPTGKYGYTF. DNA for the CDR3: TGTGCCAGCAGCCCGACAGGGAAATATGGCTACACCTTC. The gene calls are TRBV7-9 and TRBJ1-2, with 7 bases that match TRBD1. There are 13 residues in the CDR3. CDR1 and CDR2 (germline): SEHNR, FQNEAQ (reference sequence). The J segment lost 5 bases and the V segment lost 5 bases, leaving 5 bases of the junction unmatched. Full variable domain (remainder filled in from reference TRBV7-9 and TRBJ1-2): DTGVSQNPRHKITKRGQNVTFRCDPISEHNRLYWYRQTLGQGPEFLTYFQNEAQLEKSRLLSDRFSAERPKGSFSTLEIQRTEQGDSAMYLCASSPTGKYGYTFGSGTRLTVV.

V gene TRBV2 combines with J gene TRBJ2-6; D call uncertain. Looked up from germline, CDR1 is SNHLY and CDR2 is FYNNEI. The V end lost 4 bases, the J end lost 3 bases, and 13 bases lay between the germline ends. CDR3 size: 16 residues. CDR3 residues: CASSAIASGGANVLTF. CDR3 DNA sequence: TGTGCCAGCAGTGCCATCGCCTCGGGTGGGGCCAACGTCCTGACTTTC.

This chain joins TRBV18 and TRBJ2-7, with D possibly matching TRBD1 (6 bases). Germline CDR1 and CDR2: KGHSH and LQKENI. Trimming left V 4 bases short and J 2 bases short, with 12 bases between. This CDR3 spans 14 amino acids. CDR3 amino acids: CASSQDRLTYEQYF. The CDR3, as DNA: TGTGCCAGCTCACAGGACAGATTAACCTACGAGCAGTACTTC.

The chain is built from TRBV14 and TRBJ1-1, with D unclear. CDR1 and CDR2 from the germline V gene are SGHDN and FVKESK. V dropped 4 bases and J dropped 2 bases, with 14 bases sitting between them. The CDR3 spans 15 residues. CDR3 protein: CASSPRFGINTEAFF. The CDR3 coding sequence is TGTGCCAGCAGCCCGCGTTTCGGGATAAACACTGAAGCTTTCTTT.

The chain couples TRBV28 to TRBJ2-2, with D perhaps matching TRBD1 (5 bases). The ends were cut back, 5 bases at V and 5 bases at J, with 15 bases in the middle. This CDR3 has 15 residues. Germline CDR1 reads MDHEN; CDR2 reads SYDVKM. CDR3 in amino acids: CASSIPVKGTGELFF. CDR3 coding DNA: TGTGCCAGCAGTATCCCGGTAAAGGGGACCGGGGAGCTGTTTTTT.

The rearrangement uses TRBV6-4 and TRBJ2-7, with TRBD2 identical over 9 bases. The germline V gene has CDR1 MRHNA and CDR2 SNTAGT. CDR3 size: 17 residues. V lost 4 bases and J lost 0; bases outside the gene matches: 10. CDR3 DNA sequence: TGTGCCAGCAGTGCCGACGAGACTAGCGGAATCTCCTACGAGCAGTACTTC. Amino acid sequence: CASSADETSGISYEQYF.

CDR3 region: CASSPGTGLTEAFF. The CDR3 DNA reads TGTGCCAGCAGCCCCGGGACAGGATTAACTGAAGCTTTCTTT. V gene TRBV7-9 combines with J gene TRBJ1-1, with 8 bases matching TRBD1. The CDR3 is 14 amino acids. Per germline, CDR1 SEHNR and CDR2 FQNEAQ (reference sequence). Unmatched junction bases numbered 7, after V lost 5 bases and J lost 5 bases.

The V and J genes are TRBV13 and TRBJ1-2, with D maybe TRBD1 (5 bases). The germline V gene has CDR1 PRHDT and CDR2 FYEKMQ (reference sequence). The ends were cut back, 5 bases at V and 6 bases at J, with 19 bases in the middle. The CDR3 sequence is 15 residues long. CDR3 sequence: CASSARFRGAHGYTF. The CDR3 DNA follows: TGTGCCAGCAGCGCCCGGTTTAGGGGCGCGCATGGCTACACCTTC.

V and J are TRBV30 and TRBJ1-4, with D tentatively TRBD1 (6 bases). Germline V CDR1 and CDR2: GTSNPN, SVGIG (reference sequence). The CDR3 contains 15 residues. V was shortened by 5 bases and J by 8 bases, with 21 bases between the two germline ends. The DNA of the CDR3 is TGTGCCTGGGCCCCCCGGGGAGGGGGTCGCGAAAAACTGTTTTTT. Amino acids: CAWAPRGGGREKLFF.

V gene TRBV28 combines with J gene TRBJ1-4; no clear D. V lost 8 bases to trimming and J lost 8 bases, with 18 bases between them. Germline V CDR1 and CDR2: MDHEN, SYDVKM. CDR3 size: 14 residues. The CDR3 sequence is CASQVPGSQEKLFF. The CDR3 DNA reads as TGTGCCAGCCAGGTGCCGGGGTCCCAAGAAAAACTGTTTTTT. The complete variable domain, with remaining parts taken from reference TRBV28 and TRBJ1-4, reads DVKVTQSSRYLVKRTGEKVFLECVQDMDHENMFWYRQDPGLGLRLIYFSYDVKMKEKGDIPEGYSVSREKKERFSLILESASTNQTSMYLCASQVPGSQEKLFFGSGTQLSVL.

The CDR3 sequence is CASSIRDSGVLGLFF. The DNA of the CDR3 is TGTGCCAGTAGTATAAGGGACAGTGGGGTGTTGGGACTGTTTTTT. The chain links TRBV19 to TRBJ1-4; 7 bases agree with TRBD1. This CDR3 comprises 15 residues. With V trimmed by 2 bases and J by 13 bases, 13 bases remained unmatched. Germline lookup yields CDR1 LNHDA and CDR2 SQIVND (reference sequence).

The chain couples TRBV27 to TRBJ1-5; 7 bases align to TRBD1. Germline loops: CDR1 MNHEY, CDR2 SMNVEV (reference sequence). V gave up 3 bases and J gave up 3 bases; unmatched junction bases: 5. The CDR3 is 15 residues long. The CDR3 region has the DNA TGTGCCAGCAGTTTCGAAGGGACAGTCAATCAGCCCCAGCATTTT. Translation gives CASSFEGTVNQPQHF.

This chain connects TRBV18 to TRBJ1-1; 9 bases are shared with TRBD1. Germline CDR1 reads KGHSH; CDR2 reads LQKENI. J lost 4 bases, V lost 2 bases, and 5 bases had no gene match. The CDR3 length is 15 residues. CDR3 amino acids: CASSPRGQGGTEAFF. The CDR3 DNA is TGTGCCAGCTCACCAAGGGGACAGGGTGGCACTGAAGCTTTCTTT.

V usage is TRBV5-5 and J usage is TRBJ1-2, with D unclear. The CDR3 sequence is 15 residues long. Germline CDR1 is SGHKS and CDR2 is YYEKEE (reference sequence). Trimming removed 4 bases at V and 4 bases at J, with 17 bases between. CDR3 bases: TGTGCCAGCAGCCTGATCGTAAGACAAGTCTATGGCTACACCTTC. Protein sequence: CASSLIVRQVYGYTF.

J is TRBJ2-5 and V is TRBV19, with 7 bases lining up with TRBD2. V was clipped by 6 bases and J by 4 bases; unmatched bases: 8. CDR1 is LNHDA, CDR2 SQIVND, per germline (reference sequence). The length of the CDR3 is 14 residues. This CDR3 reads CASRGLGEGETQYF. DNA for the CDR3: TGTGCCAGTAGAGGCCTAGGGGAGGGAGAGACCCAGTACTTC.

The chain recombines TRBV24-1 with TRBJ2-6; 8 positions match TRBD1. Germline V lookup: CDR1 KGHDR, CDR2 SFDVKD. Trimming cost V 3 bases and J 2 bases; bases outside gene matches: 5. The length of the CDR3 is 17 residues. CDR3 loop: CATSDTTGAPGANVLTF. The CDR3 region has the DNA TGTGCCACCAGTGATACGACAGGGGCCCCTGGGGCCAACGTCCTGACTTTC.

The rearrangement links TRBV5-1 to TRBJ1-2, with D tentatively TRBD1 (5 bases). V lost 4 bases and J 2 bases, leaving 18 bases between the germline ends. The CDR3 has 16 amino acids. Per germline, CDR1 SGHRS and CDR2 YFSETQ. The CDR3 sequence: CASSPHAGTENYGYTF. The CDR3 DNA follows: TGCGCCAGCAGCCCCCACGCGGGGACGGAAAACTATGGCTACACCTTC.

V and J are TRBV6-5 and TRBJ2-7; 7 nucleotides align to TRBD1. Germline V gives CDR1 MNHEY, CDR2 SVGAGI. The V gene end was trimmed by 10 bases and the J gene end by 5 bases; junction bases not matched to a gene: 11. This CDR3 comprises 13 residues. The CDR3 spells CATLDRTRNEQYF. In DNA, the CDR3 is TGTGCCACCCTGGACAGGACTCGCAACGAGCAGTACTTC.

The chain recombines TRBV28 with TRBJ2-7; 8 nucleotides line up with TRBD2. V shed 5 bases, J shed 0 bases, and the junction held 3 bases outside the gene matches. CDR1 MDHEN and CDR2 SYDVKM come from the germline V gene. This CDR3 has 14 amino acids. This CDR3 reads CASSPGGDSYEQYF. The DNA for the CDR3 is TGTGCCAGCAGTCCCGGGGGGGACTCCTACGAGCAGTACTTC. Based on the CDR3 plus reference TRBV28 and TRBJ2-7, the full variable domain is DVKVTQSSRYLVKRTGEKVFLECVQDMDHENMFWYRQDPGLGLRLIYFSYDVKMKEKGDIPEGYSVSREKKERFSLILESASTNQTSMYLCASSPGGDSYEQYFGPGTRLTVT.

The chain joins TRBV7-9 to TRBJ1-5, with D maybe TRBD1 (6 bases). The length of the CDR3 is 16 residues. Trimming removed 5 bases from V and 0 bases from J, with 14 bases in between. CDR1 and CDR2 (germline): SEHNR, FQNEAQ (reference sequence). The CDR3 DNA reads TGTGCCAGCAGCCCGGGTTCCAGGGGTAGCAATCAGCCCCAGCATTTT. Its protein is CASSPGSRGSNQPQHF.

The CDR3 spells CASSLAGLASDEQFF. In nucleotides, the CDR3 is TGTGCCAGCAGCTTGGCCGGACTAGCGTCAGATGAGCAGTTCTTC. The V and J genes are TRBV5-4 and TRBJ2-1; 9 positions agree with TRBD2. The trim removed 0 bases at V and 8 bases at J, leaving 6 bases unmatched. The CDR3 contains 15 residues. Germline-derived CDR1 and CDR2 are SGHNT and YYREEE (reference sequence).